This T cell receptor beta chain is drawn from a study of neurological immune-mediated disorders. The ends were cut back, 6 bases at V and 3 bases at J, with 24 bases in the middle. CDR1 MNHEY and CDR2 SMNVEV come from the germline V gene (reference sequence). This CDR3 has 17 amino acids. TCRdb re-analysed the 5' RACE reads in MiXCR, keeping a single row per CDR3 protein. In the table there are 71,000 or so distinct CDR3 sequences, 5% to 6% of which are singletons. At least ten counts were recorded for this clonotype. The target antigen is unknown. Notes on the study in general: The study found the most TCR clonal expansion in HTLV-1-associated myelopathy and the least in multiple sclerosis, below healthy controls.

The chain links TRBV27 to TRBJ2-7; D might be TRBD2 (6 bases). This TCR was sampled from a woman in her 30s with multiple sclerosis. The material sequenced was PBMCs. CDR3 coding DNA: TGTGCCAGCAGCCTCTCCTCTAGCGCACTTCCCCTCTACGAGCAGTACTTC. Its translation: CASSLSSSALPLYEQYF.